The rows below give T cell receptor beta chains drawn from one sample of a study of blood T cell repertoires in COVID-19. Clones were sequenced by immunoSEQ multiplex PCR, and TCRdb holds only the in-frame ones, with some missing. Among approximately 70,000 clones listed, around 65% were seen once. Sequenced sample: PBMCs or T cells enriched from blood (not recorded which). The receptors derive from a woman aged 60-75 years who had been exposed to COVID-19. Each CDR3 is given with its conserved first and last residue. D genes are given only for firm matches. Clone size is not always given. Where it is, it says once, few, many or a class for expanded clones.

j_gene: TRBJ1-5; d_gene: NA; abundance: NA; v_gene: TRBV28; CDR3nt: TGTGCCAGCTGGACAGTATATAGCAATCAGCCCCAGCATTTT; CDR3aa: CASWTVYSNQPQHF
j_gene: TRBJ2-5; d_gene: NA; abundance: NA; v_gene: TRBV28; CDR3nt: TGTGCCAGCAGGCGGGGTCGGGCAGAGACCCAGTACTTC; CDR3aa: CASRRGRAETQYF
j_gene: TRBJ2-3; d_gene: TRBD2; abundance: NA; v_gene: TRBV5-1; CDR3nt: TGCGCCAGCAGGGCGGGGGGCACAGATACGCAGTATTTT; CDR3aa: CASRAGGTDTQYF
j_gene: TRBJ2-6; d_gene: TRBD1; abundance: NA; v_gene: TRBV5-5; CDR3nt: TGTGCCAGCAGGCCACAGGGGACCGGGGCCAACGTCCTGACTTTC; CDR3aa: CASRPQGTGANVLTF
j_gene: TRBJ1-4; d_gene: TRBD1; abundance: NA; v_gene: TRBV5-1; CDR3nt: TGCGCCAGCGGGCCGGGACAGGGGTCGCCGGCTAATGAAAAACTGTTTTTT; CDR3aa: CASGPGQGSPANEKLFF
j_gene: TRBJ1-2; d_gene: NA; abundance: NA; v_gene: TRBV12-3/TRBV12-4; CDR3nt: TGTGCCAGCAGCCCTGGGGCCTATGGATACACCTTC; CDR3aa: CASSPGAYGYTF
j_gene: TRBJ1-4; d_gene: TRBD1; abundance: once; v_gene: TRBV28; CDR3nt: TGTGCCAGCATGACAGGACAGGGAAACGAAAAACTGTTTTTT; CDR3aa: CASMTGQGNEKLFF
j_gene: TRBJ2-3; d_gene: NA; abundance: NA; v_gene: TRBV9; CDR3nt: TGTGCCAGCAGCGGCCAGACTAGCACAGATACGCAGTATTTT; CDR3aa: CASSGQTSTDTQYF
j_gene: TRBJ2-2; d_gene: NA; abundance: few; v_gene: TRBV29-1; CDR3nt: TGCAGCGTTGAAGTAGCGCCGCCGAACACCGGGGAGCTGTTTTTT; CDR3aa: CSVEVAPPNTGELFF
j_gene: TRBJ1-5; d_gene: NA; abundance: NA; v_gene: TRBV28; CDR3nt: TGTGCCAGCAGTTTGCAGGGAAATAGCAATCAGCCCCAGCATTTT; CDR3aa: CASSLQGNSNQPQHF
j_gene: TRBJ2-7; d_gene: NA; abundance: NA; v_gene: TRBV6-5; CDR3nt: TGTGCCAGCACAAACCCGGGATCCAAAGGGGAGCAGTACTTC; CDR3aa: CASTNPGSKGEQYF
j_gene: TRBJ2-6; d_gene: NA; abundance: NA; v_gene: TRBV18; CDR3nt: TGTGCCAGCTCACCCCGTGTTGCTGGGGCCAACGTCCTGACTTTC; CDR3aa: CASSPRVAGANVLTF
j_gene: TRBJ2-1; d_gene: TRBD2; abundance: NA; v_gene: TRBV9; CDR3nt: TGTGCCAGCAGCGTAGGTTCGGGCGGCGGACTAGCGGGAAGAAATGAGCAGTTCTTC; CDR3aa: CASSVGSGGGLAGRNEQFF
j_gene: TRBJ1-5; d_gene: NA; abundance: NA; v_gene: TRBV7-8; CDR3nt: TGTGCCAGCAGCTCGTTGGTGTCGGGCCAGCATTTT; CDR3aa: CASSSLVSGQHF
j_gene: TRBJ2-5; d_gene: NA; abundance: many; v_gene: TRBV3-1/TRBV3-2; CDR3nt: TGTGCCAGCAGCCAAGATCTAACAGGACGAGAGACCCAGTACTTC; CDR3aa: CASSQDLTGRETQYF
j_gene: TRBJ1-1; d_gene: TRBD1; abundance: NA; v_gene: TRBV6-4; CDR3nt: TGTGCCAGCAGTGAAGACTCAAACAGGGGTAGAGTAGCTTTCTTT; CDR3aa: CASSEDSNRGRVAFF
j_gene: TRBJ1-6; d_gene: NA; abundance: few; v_gene: TRBV30; CDR3nt: TGTGCCTGGACCCGGGGAAAAAATTCACCCCTCCACTTT; CDR3aa: CAWTRGKNSPLHF
j_gene: TRBJ2-3; d_gene: TRBD2; abundance: NA; v_gene: TRBV25-1; CDR3nt: TGTGCCAGCAGTACTCTAGCGGGGGGGCCAGATACGCAGTATTTT; CDR3aa: CASSTLAGGPDTQYF
j_gene: TRBJ2-3; d_gene: NA; abundance: once; v_gene: TRBV30; CDR3nt: TGTGCCTGGGGGACGGGAGTGCCAGATACGCAGTATTTT; CDR3aa: CAWGTGVPDTQYF
j_gene: TRBJ1-1; d_gene: TRBD1; abundance: NA; v_gene: TRBV19; CDR3nt: TGTGCCAGTAGTACCCAACAGGGGTGGGCTGAAGCTTTCTTT; CDR3aa: CASSTQQGWAEAFF
j_gene: TRBJ1-1; d_gene: NA; abundance: NA; v_gene: TRBV5-1; CDR3nt: TGCGCCAGCAGCCCCCGAGGCGGAGAGAACACTGAAGCTTTCTTT; CDR3aa: CASSPRGGENTEAFF
j_gene: TRBJ1-1; d_gene: NA; abundance: NA; v_gene: TRBV5-1; CDR3nt: TGCGCCAGCAGCTTGGAGTGGGGAGACACTGAAGCTTTCTTT; CDR3aa: CASSLEWGDTEAFF
j_gene: TRBJ1-1; d_gene: NA; abundance: NA; v_gene: TRBV6-5; CDR3nt: TGTGCCAGCAGAACAGACACCTCGAACACTGAAGCTTTCTTT; CDR3aa: CASRTDTSNTEAFF
j_gene: TRBJ1-1; d_gene: NA; abundance: NA; v_gene: TRBV9; CDR3nt: TGTGCCAGCAGCTTCGGGGGGCGAGGCACTGAAGCTTTCTTT; CDR3aa: CASSFGGRGTEAFF
j_gene: TRBJ2-1; d_gene: TRBD2; abundance: NA; v_gene: TRBV28; CDR3nt: TGTGCCAGCAGTACTCCCCGGGTAGCGGGGGGATTGTACAATGAGCAGTTCTTC; CDR3aa: CASSTPRVAGGLYNEQFF
j_gene: TRBJ2-3; d_gene: NA; abundance: few; v_gene: TRBV7-2; CDR3nt: TGTGCCAGCAGCGCGCCCCACCTCACAGATACGCAGTATTTT; CDR3aa: CASSAPHLTDTQYF
j_gene: TRBJ1-2; d_gene: NA; abundance: once; v_gene: TRBV19; CDR3nt: TGTGCCAGTAGTATGGGGTCCAGGGTCGGGGGCTACACCTTC; CDR3aa: CASSMGSRVGGYTF
j_gene: TRBJ2-2; d_gene: TRBD1; abundance: NA; v_gene: TRBV5-4; CDR3nt: TGTGCCAGCAGTGTTACCGGGACAGGGGTCGGGGAGCTGTTTTTT; CDR3aa: CASSVTGTGVGELFF
j_gene: TRBJ2-4; d_gene: TRBD2; abundance: NA; v_gene: TRBV18; CDR3nt: TGTGCCAGCTCACCACGGGAGGGGATGGGGATTCAGTACTTC; CDR3aa: CASSPREGMGIQYF
j_gene: TRBJ2-7; d_gene: NA; abundance: NA; v_gene: TRBV1; CDR3nt: TGCACCAGCAGCCAAGTGGGGCGTAGCGGGAGGAAAGAGCAGTACTTC; CDR3aa: CTSSQVGRSGRKEQYF
j_gene: TRBJ1-3; d_gene: NA; abundance: NA; v_gene: TRBV3-1/TRBV3-2; CDR3nt: TGTGCCAGCAGCGTAAACAGGGACGGAAACACCATATATTTT; CDR3aa: CASSVNRDGNTIYF
j_gene: TRBJ1-1; d_gene: TRBD1; abundance: NA; v_gene: TRBV19; CDR3nt: TGTGCCAGTAGTGAAGGGACAGGGGCCTTCAGGAACACTGAAGCTTTCTTT; CDR3aa: CASSEGTGAFRNTEAFF
j_gene: TRBJ2-3; d_gene: TRBD2; abundance: NA; v_gene: TRBV30; CDR3nt: TGTGCCTGGAGTTGGACTAGCGGGAGCGGGGATACGCAGTATTTT; CDR3aa: CAWSWTSGSGDTQYF
j_gene: TRBJ2-5; d_gene: NA; abundance: few; v_gene: TRBV7-2; CDR3nt: TGTGCCACCCGTGAGCGGGCGTACCAAGAGACCCAGTACTTC; CDR3aa: CATRERAYQETQYF
j_gene: TRBJ1-1; d_gene: NA; abundance: NA; v_gene: TRBV4-1; CDR3nt: TGCGCCAGCAGCCACCCAGGGTTGAACACTGAAGCTTTCTTT; CDR3aa: CASSHPGLNTEAFF
j_gene: TRBJ2-3; d_gene: NA; abundance: NA; v_gene: TRBV27; CDR3nt: TGTGCCAGCAGTGAGGCGACTAGAAAACACGATACGCAGTATTTT; CDR3aa: CASSEATRKHDTQYF
j_gene: TRBJ1-5; d_gene: NA; abundance: few; v_gene: TRBV30; CDR3nt: TGTGCCTGGACGCGGTCGGCGGATCAGCCCCAGCATTTT; CDR3aa: CAWTRSADQPQHF
j_gene: TRBJ1-4; d_gene: NA; abundance: NA; v_gene: TRBV29-1; CDR3nt: TGCAGCGTTGAAACGCAGGGCGGGAGTGAAAAACTGTTTTTT; CDR3aa: CSVETQGGSEKLFF
j_gene: TRBJ1-3; d_gene: NA; abundance: NA; v_gene: TRBV30; CDR3nt: TGTGCCTGGATAAACAGGGCCGAAAACACCATATATTTT; CDR3aa: CAWINRAENTIYF
j_gene: TRBJ2-1; d_gene: TRBD1; abundance: NA; v_gene: TRBV20-1; CDR3nt: TGCAGTGCTAGTACGGGACAGAACTACAATGAGCAGTTCTTC; CDR3aa: CSASTGQNYNEQFF
j_gene: TRBJ1-5; d_gene: NA; abundance: NA; v_gene: TRBV5-1; CDR3nt: TGCGCCAGCAGCTTGGGTGCAGGGTTTGATCAGCCCCAGCATTTT; CDR3aa: CASSLGAGFDQPQHF
j_gene: TRBJ1-1; d_gene: NA; abundance: NA; v_gene: TRBV6-5; CDR3nt: TGTGCCAGCAGTTTTGGCAGTATGTGGACTGAAGCTTTCTTT; CDR3aa: CASSFGSMWTEAFF
j_gene: TRBJ1-4; d_gene: NA; abundance: NA; v_gene: TRBV24-1; CDR3nt: TGTGCCACCCCGCGGAGACCCATTGTAAAACTGTTTTTT; CDR3aa: CATPRRPIVKLFF
j_gene: TRBJ2-1; d_gene: NA; abundance: NA; v_gene: TRBV19; CDR3nt: TGTGCCAGTAGTGGTGGCCCTGGCTCCTACAATGAGCAGTTCTTC; CDR3aa: CASSGGPGSYNEQFF
j_gene: TRBJ2-3; d_gene: TRBD1; abundance: NA; v_gene: TRBV19; CDR3nt: TGTGCCAGTAGTGTCCGGGACAGGGGTACAGATACGCAGTATTTT; CDR3aa: CASSVRDRGTDTQYF
j_gene: TRBJ1-1; d_gene: TRBD1; abundance: NA; v_gene: TRBV7-2; CDR3nt: TGTGCCAGCAGAACCGGGGACAGGGGGGCCACTGAAGCTTTCTTT; CDR3aa: CASRTGDRGATEAFF